The 30 T cell receptor beta chains below were found in one sample sequenced in a study of blood T cell repertoires in COVID-19. Assay: immunoSEQ multiplex PCR; the TCRdb copy retains only in-frame clones and omits some. Of approximately 220,000 clones listed, around four fifths were seen once; the top ten hold 3% to 4%. The sequencing sample was made of PBMCs or T cells enriched from blood (not recorded which). These receptors originate from a woman aged 40-49 years who had been exposed to COVID-19.

The V gene is TRBV6-5, the J gene TRBJ1-2; TRBD1 might be the D (5 bases). The CDR3 spans 13 residues. In germline, CDR1 is MNHEY, CDR2 SVGAGI. Trimming took off 6 bases at V and 8 bases at J, with 16 bases between the two ends. The CDR3 nucleotides are TGTGCCAGCAGACCACCGACAGAGAGGGGCTACACCTTC. Protein: CASRPPTERGYTF.

The gene calls are TRBV5-1 and TRBJ2-7, with 7 bases identical to TRBD2. CDR3 length equals 18 residues. The junction had 12 bases not matched to a gene; V was cut back by 0 bases and J by 0 bases. Germline V lookup: CDR1 SGHRS, CDR2 YFSETQ. The CDR3 sequence is CASSLGGLGSGVSYEQYF. DNA of the CDR3: TGCGCCAGCAGCTTGGGGGGCCTGGGAAGCGGGGTCTCCTACGAGCAGTACTTC.

The chain is built from TRBV4-1 and TRBJ2-7; 7 bases agree with TRBD2. Per the germline V gene, CDR1 is MGHRA and CDR2 is YSYEKL. Losses at the gene ends were 5 bases for V and 0 bases for J; bases not matched to a gene: 10. The CDR3 runs 16 residues. CDR3: CASSSKAAGDSYEQYF. The CDR3 coding sequence is TGCGCCAGCAGCTCCAAAGCGGCGGGGGACTCCTACGAGCAGTACTTC.

This clone occurred a few times. V usage is TRBV29-1 and J usage is TRBJ2-7; D is possibly TRBD1 (6 bases). Trimming pared 4 bases from V and 2 bases from J, leaving 12 bases between. Germline V gives CDR1 SQVTM, CDR2 ANQGSEA. This CDR3 region has 13 residues. This CDR3 is CSVVSDSTYEQYF. The CDR3 DNA reads TGCAGCGTTGTATCGGACAGCACCTACGAGCAGTACTTC.

This clone appeared a single time. The rearrangement links TRBV7-8 to TRBJ1-5; maybe TRBD1 (5 bases). V lost 0 bases, J lost 6 bases, and 9 bases lay in between. Germline values: CDR1 SGHVS, CDR2 FQNEAQ. The CDR3 totals 14 residues. The CDR3 nucleotides read TGTGCCAGCAGCTTAGCGGAAAGGGGTCAGCCCCAGCATTTT. This gives the protein CASSLAERGQPQHF.

The rearrangement uses TRBV24-1 and TRBJ2-2; 10 positions match TRBD2. The germline gives CDR1 KGHDR, CDR2 SFDVKD. V dropped 5 bases and J dropped 3; count of bases not matched to a gene: 2. The CDR3 sequence is 15 residues long. The CDR3 loop reads CATSGLAGDTGELFF. In nucleotides, the CDR3 is TGTGCCACCAGTGGCCTAGCGGGAGACACCGGGGAGCTGTTTTTT.

This clone qualifies as medium-sized (0.01 to 0.1%). The chain is built from TRBV6-5 and TRBJ1-1, with 7 bases aligning to TRBD1. The CDR3 extends over 13 amino acids. Looked up from germline, CDR1 is MNHEY and CDR2 is SVGAGI. V shed 6 bases and J 4 bases; nucleotides not matched to a gene: 5. The CDR3 DNA reads as TGTGCCAGCAGACAGGGGAAGGGCACTGAAGCTTTCTTT. This gives the protein CASRQGKGTEAFF.

The CDR3 DNA reads TGTGCCAGCAGCAAAGATGCGGCAAATGAGGAGTCCTACGAGCAGTACTTC. Protein: CASSKDAANEESYEQYF. The V call is TRBV21-1, the J call TRBJ2-7; TRBD2, as called in the table, went unchecked against the DNA. TRBV21-1 is annotated as a pseudogene. There are 17 residues in the CDR3.

This clone was detected once. This chain connects TRBV25-1 to TRBJ2-7, with D possibly being TRBD1 (5 bases). Germline assignment: CDR1 MGHDK and CDR2 SYGVNS. Trimming removed 4 bases at V and 2 bases at J, with 12 bases between. The length of the CDR3 is 14 residues. This CDR3 is CASSGQGNPYEQYF. The CDR3 coding sequence is TGTGCCAGCAGTGGGCAGGGAAATCCCTACGAGCAGTACTTC.

The V call is TRBV2, the J call TRBJ1-1; TRBD1 is a possible D gene (5 bases). The CDR3 loop spans 14 amino acids. CDR1 SNHLY and CDR2 FYNNEI come from the germline V gene. V lost 1 base and J 5 bases, leaving 11 bases between the germline ends. Written as DNA, the CDR3 is TGTGCCAGCAGTGAAGGGGGCGCGGTGACTGAAGCTTTCTTT. Amino acids: CASSEGGAVTEAFF.

The rearrangement links TRBV7-2 to TRBJ2-2; a weak D match, TRBD2 (6 bases). The V end lost 3 bases, the J end lost 0 bases, and 8 bases lay between the germline ends. The CDR3 has 15 amino acids. Germline V gene lookup returns CDR1 SGHTA and CDR2 FQGNSA. This CDR3 reads CASSFAGPNTGELFF. The CDR3 region has the DNA TGTGCCAGCAGCTTTGCGGGGCCGAACACCGGGGAGCTGTTTTTT.

About this clone itself: At the DNA level, this CDR3 is encoded by other sequences in the same sample as well. The chain uses TRBV7-3 and TRBJ2-2, with a tentative D call TRBD1 (6 bases). The CDR3 is 13 residues long. Trimming took 5 bases from V and 5 from J, leaving 9 bases between them. In germline, CDR1 is SGHTA, CDR2 FQGTGA. DNA for the CDR3: TGTGCCAGCAGCCCCAGGGGTACCGGGGAGCTGTTTTTT. It is translated as CASSPRGTGELFF. Using reference TRBV7-3 and TRBJ2-2 for the parts outside the CDR3, the full variable domain is GAGVSQTPSNKVTEKGKYVELRCDPISGHTALYWYRQSLGQGPEFLIYFQGTGAADDSGLPNDRFFAVRPEGSVSTLKIQRTERGDSAVYLCASSPRGTGELFFGEGSRLTVL.

The chain couples TRBV3-1 (or the pseudogene TRBV3-2) to TRBJ1-5; D unclear. The length of the CDR3 is 15 residues. V shed 0 bases and J shed 11 bases, with 17 bases lying between them. CDR1 is LGHDT, CDR2 YNNKEL, per germline (reference sequence). CDR3 loop: CASSQDGAGKRSQHF. The DNA of the CDR3 is TGTGCCAGCAGCCAAGATGGAGCGGGGAAAAGGTCCCAGCATTTT.

This chain uses TRBV19 with TRBJ2-1; D unclear. The CDR3 contains 11 residues. V gave up 4 bases and J gave up 7 bases, with 5 bases separating them. The germline V gene encodes CDR1 LNHDA and CDR2 SQIVND (reference sequence). The CDR3 is CASSSLNEQFF. CDR3 nucleotides: TGTGCCAGTAGTAGTCTAAATGAGCAGTTCTTC.

This chain connects TRBV3-1 (or the pseudogene TRBV3-2) to TRBJ1-3; 8 bases match TRBD1. CDR3 length: 16 residues. Germline V gene sequence: CDR1 LGHDT, CDR2 YNNKEL (reference sequence). V lost 1 base and J lost 3; bases outside the gene matches: 5. In DNA, the CDR3 is TGTGCCAGCAGCCAAGCGGACAGGGCCTATGGAAACACCATATATTTT. This sequence encodes CASSQADRAYGNTIYF.

V is TRBV6-5 and J is TRBJ1-5, with 7 bases fitting TRBD1. Unmatched junction bases numbered 8, after V lost 6 bases and J lost 6 bases. Germline V gene data show CDR1 as MNHEY and CDR2 as SVGAGI. The CDR3 totals 14 residues. The CDR3 loop reads CASRAGTASQPQHF. CDR3 bases: TGTGCCAGCAGGGCCGGGACAGCGAGTCAGCCCCAGCATTTT.

V usage is TRBV12-5 and J usage is TRBJ1-2; D remains unclear. The CDR3 runs to 12 residues. V was shortened by 4 bases and J by 8 bases, with 11 bases between the two germline ends. From germline, CDR1 is LGHNT and CDR2 FRNRAP. The DNA for the CDR3 is TGTGCTAGTGGTTCCGGGATCAGCGGCTACACCTTC. It translates to CASGSGISGYTF.

This clone appeared a single time. The rearrangement links TRBV6-5 to TRBJ1-1; a weak D match, TRBD1 (5 bases). The CDR3 is 14 amino acids. Germline V CDR1 and CDR2: MNHEY, SVGAGI. The V and J ends lost 4 bases and 7 bases respectively, with 16 bases between them. The CDR3 protein is CASSFWGSSNEAFF. The DNA of the CDR3 is TGTGCCAGCAGTTTCTGGGGCTCTTCAAATGAAGCTTTCTTT.

The rearrangement joins TRBV4-3 to TRBJ2-3; D is perhaps TRBD2 (7 bases). Trimming cost V 0 bases and J 1 base, with 14 bases left between them. The germline V gene has CDR1 LGHNA and CDR2 YSLEER. This CDR3 contains 17 residues. CDR3 amino acids: CASSQEGGAGGTDTQYF. As DNA, the CDR3 is TGCGCCAGCAGCCAAGAGGGGGGGGCGGGGGGCACAGATACGCAGTATTTT.

CDR3 sequence (DNA): TGTGCCAGCAGTGCCACCACCCTGGGGGCTGGCAATGAGCAGTTCTTC. This encodes CASSATTLGAGNEQFF. The chain combines TRBV6-1 with TRBJ2-1; TRBD1 is a possible D gene (6 bases). This CDR3 spans 16 amino acids. V was pared by 4 bases and J by 6 bases, with 19 bases between. CDR1 is MNHNS, CDR2 SASEGT, per germline.

The CDR3 DNA is TGTGCCAGCAGCGAGCGGACAGTTCGTTACGAGCAGTACTTC. Protein sequence: CASSERTVRYEQYF. The V gene is TRBV7-2, the J gene TRBJ2-7, with D possibly TRBD1 on 6 matching bases. Germline CDR1 and CDR2: SGHTA and FQGNSA. V was shortened by 5 bases and J by 4 bases, with 15 bases between the two germline ends. This CDR3 has 14 residues. Looking up the rest from reference TRBV7-2 and TRBJ2-7 gives the full variable domain: GAGVSQSPSNKVTEKGKDVELRCDPISGHTALYWYRQSLGQGLEFLIYFQGNSAPDKSGLPSDRFSAERTGGSVSTLTIQRTQQEDSAVYLCASSERTVRYEQYFGPGTRLTVT.

The V gene is TRBV11-2, the J gene TRBJ1-4, with 9 bases aligning to TRBD1. Germline V CDR1 and CDR2: SGHAT, FQNNGV. The length of the CDR3 is 15 residues. V was clipped by 5 bases and J by 7 bases; unmatched bases: 8. The CDR3 DNA is TGTGCCAGCAGCGGAACAGGGGGCTTTAGTGAAAAACTGTTTTTT. It specifies CASSGTGGFSEKLFF.

The rearrangement joins TRBV19 to TRBJ1-3, with a possible D match to TRBD1 (6 bases). Trimming cost V 7 bases and J 0 bases, with 16 bases left between them. The CDR3 contains 16 residues. In germline, CDR1 is LNHDA, CDR2 SQIVND (reference sequence). The CDR3 sequence: CASTSLDRSSGNTIYF. The DNA for the CDR3 is TGTGCCAGTACTAGCCTGGACAGATCCTCTGGAAACACCATATATTTT.

V and J are TRBV27 and TRBJ1-1; D unresolved. CDR1 is MNHEY, CDR2 SMNVEV, per germline (reference sequence). V was shortened by 5 bases and J by 4 bases, with 14 bases between the two germline ends. The CDR3 sequence is 14 residues long. The CDR3 sequence is CASSTRLTGTEAFF. In DNA form, the CDR3 reads TGTGCCAGCAGTACTCGACTGACGGGCACTGAAGCTTTCTTT.

The V call is TRBV28, the J call TRBJ2-7; D gene ambiguous. The V end lost 7 bases, the J end lost 0 bases, and 10 bases lay between the germline ends. The CDR3 contains 13 residues. Germline V gives CDR1 MDHEN, CDR2 SYDVKM. CDR3 region: CASNYRSSYEQYF. DNA for the CDR3: TGTGCCAGCAATTATCGCAGCTCCTACGAGCAGTACTTC.

The chain employs TRBV5-5 and TRBJ2-7; 9 positions agree with TRBD1. V lost 2 bases and J lost 5; bases outside the gene matches: 5. The CDR3 has 14 amino acids. Germline loops: CDR1 SGHKS, CDR2 YYEKEE (reference sequence). This CDR3 is CASSFRQGVNEQYF. The CDR3 DNA reads TGTGCCAGCAGCTTTAGACAGGGGGTCAACGAGCAGTACTTC. Looking up the rest from reference TRBV5-5 and TRBJ2-7 gives the full variable domain: DAGVTQSPTHLIKTRGQQVTLRCSPISGHKSVSWYQQVLGQGPQFIFQYYEKEERGRGNFPDRFSARQFPNYSSELNVNALLLGDSALYLCASSFRQGVNEQYFGPGTRLTVT.

The chain couples TRBV2 to TRBJ1-2, with unresolved D. The CDR3 extends over 15 amino acids. Germline V gene sequence: CDR1 SNHLY, CDR2 FYNNEI. Trimming took 8 bases from V and 7 from J, leaving 23 bases between them. For the CDR3, the DNA is TGTGCCAGCGAAGTCATCGTCCCCTACCGGGTTGGCTACACCTTC. This gives the protein CASEVIVPYRVGYTF.

This sequence joins TRBV3-1 (or the pseudogene TRBV3-2) and TRBJ2-4; possibly TRBD2 for D (6 bases). CDR1 and CDR2 (germline): LGHDT, YNNKEL (reference sequence). This CDR3 is built from 13 residues. Trimming shortened V by 4 bases and J by 12 bases, and 16 bases separated the two germline ends. The CDR3 protein is CASSPWTGEDQYF. In DNA, the CDR3 is TGTGCCAGCAGCCCATGGACTGGGGAGGATCAGTACTTC.

This clone was counted a few times. The rearrangement links TRBV18 to TRBJ1-4, with D possibly being TRBD1 (5 bases). In germline, CDR1 is KGHSH, CDR2 LQKENI. This CDR3 region has 15 residues. The V end lost 1 base, the J end lost 6 bases, and 12 bases lay between the germline ends. CDR3 coding DNA: TGTGCCAGCTCACCACGCAGGCAGGGTGATGAAAAACTGTTTTTT. It yields the protein CASSPRRQGDEKLFF.

The rearrangement uses TRBV9 and TRBJ1-5; 12 nucleotides agree with TRBD1. Germline lookup yields CDR1 SGDLS and CDR2 YYNGEE. After removal of 3 bases from V and 3 bases from J, the junction contained 4 bases not matched to a gene. The CDR3 length is 16 residues. The CDR3 protein is CASSAGTGGPNQPQHF. The CDR3 DNA reads TGTGCCAGCAGCGCAGGGACAGGGGGCCCCAATCAGCCCCAGCATTTT.